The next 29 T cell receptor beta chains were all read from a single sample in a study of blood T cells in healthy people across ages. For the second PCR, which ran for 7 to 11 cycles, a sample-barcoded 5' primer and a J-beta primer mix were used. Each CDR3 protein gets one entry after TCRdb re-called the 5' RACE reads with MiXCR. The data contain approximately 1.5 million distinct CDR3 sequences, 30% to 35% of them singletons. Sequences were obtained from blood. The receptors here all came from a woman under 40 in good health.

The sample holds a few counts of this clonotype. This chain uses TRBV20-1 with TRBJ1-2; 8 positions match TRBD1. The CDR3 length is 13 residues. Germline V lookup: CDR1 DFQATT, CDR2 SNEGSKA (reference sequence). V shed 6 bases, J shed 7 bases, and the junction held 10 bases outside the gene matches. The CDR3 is CSAHGQGMSGYTF. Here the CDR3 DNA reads TGCAGTGCCCATGGACAGGGAATGAGTGGCTACACCTTC.

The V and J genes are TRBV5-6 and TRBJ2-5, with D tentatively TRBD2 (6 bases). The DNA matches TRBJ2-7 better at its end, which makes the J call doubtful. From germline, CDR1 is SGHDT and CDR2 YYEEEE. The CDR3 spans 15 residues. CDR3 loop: CASSEMGGGIPEQYF. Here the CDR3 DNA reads TGTGCCAGCAGCGAAATGGGGGGAGGTATTCCCGAGCAGTACTTC.

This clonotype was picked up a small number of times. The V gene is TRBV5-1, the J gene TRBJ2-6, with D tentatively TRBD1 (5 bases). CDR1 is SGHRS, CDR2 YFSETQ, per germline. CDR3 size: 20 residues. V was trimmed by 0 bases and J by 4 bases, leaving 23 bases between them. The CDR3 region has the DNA TGCGCCAGCAGCTTGGAACGTGTGGGGCCAGGCAGTCGCGGGGCCAACGTCCTGACTTTC. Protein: CASSLERVGPGSRGANVLTF. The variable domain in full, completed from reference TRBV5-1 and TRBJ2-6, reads KAGVTQTPRYLIKTRGQQVTLSCSPISGHRSVSWYQQTPGQGLQFLFEYFSETQRNKGNFPGRFSGRQFSNSRSEMNVSTLELGDSALYLCASSLERVGPGSRGANVLTFGAGSRLTVL.

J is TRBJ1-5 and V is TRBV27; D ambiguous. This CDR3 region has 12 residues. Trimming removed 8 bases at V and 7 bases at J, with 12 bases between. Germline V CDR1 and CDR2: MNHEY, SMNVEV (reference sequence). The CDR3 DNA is TGTGCCAGCGGACGATCTAAACAGCCCCAGCATTTT. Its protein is CASGRSKQPQHF.

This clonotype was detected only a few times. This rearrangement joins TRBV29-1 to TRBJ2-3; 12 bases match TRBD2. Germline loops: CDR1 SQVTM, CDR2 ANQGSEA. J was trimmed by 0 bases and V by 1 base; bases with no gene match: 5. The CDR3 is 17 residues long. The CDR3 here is CSVEGASGGGSTDTQYF. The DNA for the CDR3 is TGCAGCGTTGAAGGGGCTAGCGGGGGGGGAAGCACAGATACGCAGTATTTT.

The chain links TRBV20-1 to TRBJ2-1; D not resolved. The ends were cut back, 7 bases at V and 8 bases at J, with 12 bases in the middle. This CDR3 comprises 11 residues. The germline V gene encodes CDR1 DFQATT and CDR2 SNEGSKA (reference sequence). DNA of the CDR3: TGCAGTGTTCTGGCGGTGGATGAGCAGTTCTTC. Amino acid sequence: CSVLAVDEQFF.

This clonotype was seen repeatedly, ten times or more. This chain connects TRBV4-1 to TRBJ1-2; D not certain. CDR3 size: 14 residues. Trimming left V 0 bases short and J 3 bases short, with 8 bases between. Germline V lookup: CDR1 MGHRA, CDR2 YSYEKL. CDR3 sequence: CASSQEDPYYGYTF. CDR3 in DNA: TGCGCCAGCAGCCAAGAGGATCCTTACTATGGCTACACCTTC.

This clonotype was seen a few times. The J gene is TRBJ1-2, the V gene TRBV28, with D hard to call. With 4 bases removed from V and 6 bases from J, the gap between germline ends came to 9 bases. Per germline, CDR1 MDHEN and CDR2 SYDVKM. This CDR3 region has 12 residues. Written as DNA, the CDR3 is TGTGCCAGCAGTTCCGTTGGGGATGGCTACACCTTC. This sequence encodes CASSSVGDGYTF.

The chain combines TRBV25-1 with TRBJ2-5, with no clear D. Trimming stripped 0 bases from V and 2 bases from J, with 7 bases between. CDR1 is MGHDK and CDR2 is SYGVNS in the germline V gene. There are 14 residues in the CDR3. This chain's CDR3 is CASSEYGLQETQYF. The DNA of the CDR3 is TGTGCCAGCAGTGAATACGGATTACAAGAGACCCAGTACTTC.

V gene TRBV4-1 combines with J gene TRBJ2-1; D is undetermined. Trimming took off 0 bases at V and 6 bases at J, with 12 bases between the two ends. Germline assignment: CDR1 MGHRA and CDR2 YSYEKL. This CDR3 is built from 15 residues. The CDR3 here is CASSQDGQYLNEQFF. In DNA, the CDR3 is TGCGCCAGCAGCCAAGATGGGCAATACCTCAATGAGCAGTTCTTC.

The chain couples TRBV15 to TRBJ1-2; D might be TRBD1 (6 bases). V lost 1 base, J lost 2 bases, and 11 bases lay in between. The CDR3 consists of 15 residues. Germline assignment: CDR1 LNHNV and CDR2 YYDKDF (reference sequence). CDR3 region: CATSRVRTENYGYTF. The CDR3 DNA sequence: TGTGCCACCAGCAGAGTCCGGACAGAAAACTATGGCTACACCTTC.

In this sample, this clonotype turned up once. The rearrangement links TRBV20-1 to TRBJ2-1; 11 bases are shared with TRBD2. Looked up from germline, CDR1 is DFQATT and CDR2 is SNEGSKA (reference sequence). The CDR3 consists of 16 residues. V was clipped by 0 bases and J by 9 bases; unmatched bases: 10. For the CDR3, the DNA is TGCAGTGCTAGAGATTCACTAGCGGGAGTCCGGAGTGAGCAGTTCTTC. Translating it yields CSARDSLAGVRSEQFF.

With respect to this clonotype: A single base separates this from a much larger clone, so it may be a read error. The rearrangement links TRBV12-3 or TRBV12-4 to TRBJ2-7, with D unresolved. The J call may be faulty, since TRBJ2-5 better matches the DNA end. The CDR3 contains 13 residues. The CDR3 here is CASTRLRRETQYF. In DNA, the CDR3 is TGTGCCAGCACCCGGTTAAGGCGCGAGACCCAGTACTTC.

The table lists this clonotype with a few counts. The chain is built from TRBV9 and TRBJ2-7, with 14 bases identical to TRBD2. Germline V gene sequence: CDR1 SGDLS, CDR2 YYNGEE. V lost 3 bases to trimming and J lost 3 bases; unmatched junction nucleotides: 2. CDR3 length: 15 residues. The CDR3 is CASSAGTSGGYEQYF. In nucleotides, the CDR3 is TGTGCCAGCAGCGCCGGGACTAGCGGGGGCTACGAGCAGTACTTC.

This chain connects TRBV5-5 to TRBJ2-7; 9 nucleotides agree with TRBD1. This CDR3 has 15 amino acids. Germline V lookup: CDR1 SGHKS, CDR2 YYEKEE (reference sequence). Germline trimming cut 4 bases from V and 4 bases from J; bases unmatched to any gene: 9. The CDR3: CASSRDREIVYEQYF. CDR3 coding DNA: TGTGCCAGCAGCCGGGACAGGGAAATTGTGTACGAGCAGTACTTC.

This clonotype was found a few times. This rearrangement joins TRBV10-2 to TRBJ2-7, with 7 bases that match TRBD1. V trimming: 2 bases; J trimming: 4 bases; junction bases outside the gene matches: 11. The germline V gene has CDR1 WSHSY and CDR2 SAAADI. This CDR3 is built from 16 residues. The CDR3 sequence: CASSEGAERGPYEQYF. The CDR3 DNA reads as TGCGCCAGCAGTGAGGGGGCCGAGAGGGGGCCTTACGAGCAGTACTTC.

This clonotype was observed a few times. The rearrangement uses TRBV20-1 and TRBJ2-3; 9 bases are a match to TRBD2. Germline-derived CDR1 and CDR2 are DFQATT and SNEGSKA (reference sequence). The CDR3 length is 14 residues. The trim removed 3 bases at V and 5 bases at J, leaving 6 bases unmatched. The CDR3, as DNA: TGCAGTGCTAGGGCGGGGGGGCCTAGAGATACGCAGTATTTT. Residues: CSARAGGPRDTQYF.

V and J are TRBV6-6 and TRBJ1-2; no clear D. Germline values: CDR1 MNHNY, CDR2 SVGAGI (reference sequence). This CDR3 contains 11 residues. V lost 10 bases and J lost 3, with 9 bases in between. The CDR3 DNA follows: TGTGCCACGGCGAACGACTATGGCTACACCTTC. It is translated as CATANDYGYTF.

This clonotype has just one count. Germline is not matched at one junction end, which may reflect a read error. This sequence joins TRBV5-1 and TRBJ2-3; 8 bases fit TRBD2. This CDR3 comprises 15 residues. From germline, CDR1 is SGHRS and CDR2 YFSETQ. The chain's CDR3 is CANSLSGSPADTQYF. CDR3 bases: TGCGCCAACAGCTTGAGCGGGAGCCCCGCAGATACGCAGTATTTT.

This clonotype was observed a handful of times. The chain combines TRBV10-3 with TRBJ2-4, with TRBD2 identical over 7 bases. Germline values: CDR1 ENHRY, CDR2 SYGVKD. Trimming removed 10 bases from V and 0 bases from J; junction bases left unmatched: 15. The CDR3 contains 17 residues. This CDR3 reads CATVVLRDYLAKNIQYF. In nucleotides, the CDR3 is TGTGCCACGGTTGTTCTCCGGGACTACTTAGCCAAAAACATTCAGTACTTC.

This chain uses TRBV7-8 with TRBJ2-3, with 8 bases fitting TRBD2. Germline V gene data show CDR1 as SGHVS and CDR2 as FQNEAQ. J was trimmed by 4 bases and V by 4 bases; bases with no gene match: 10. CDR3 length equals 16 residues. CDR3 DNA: TGTGCCAGCAGCTCCATGGTCGCGGGGGGACCAGATACGCAGTATTTT. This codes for CASSSMVAGGPDTQYF.

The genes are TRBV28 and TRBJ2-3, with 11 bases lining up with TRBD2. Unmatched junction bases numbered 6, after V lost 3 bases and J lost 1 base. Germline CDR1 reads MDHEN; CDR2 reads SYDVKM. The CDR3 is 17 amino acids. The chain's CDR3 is CASSFSGLADRTDTQYF. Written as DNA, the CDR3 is TGTGCCAGCAGTTTTTCGGGACTAGCGGACCGCACAGATACGCAGTATTTT. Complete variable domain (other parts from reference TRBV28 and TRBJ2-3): DVKVTQSSRYLVKRTGEKVFLECVQDMDHENMFWYRQDPGLGLRLIYFSYDVKMKEKGDIPEGYSVSREKKERFSLILESASTNQTSMYLCASSFSGLADRTDTQYFGPGTRLTVL.

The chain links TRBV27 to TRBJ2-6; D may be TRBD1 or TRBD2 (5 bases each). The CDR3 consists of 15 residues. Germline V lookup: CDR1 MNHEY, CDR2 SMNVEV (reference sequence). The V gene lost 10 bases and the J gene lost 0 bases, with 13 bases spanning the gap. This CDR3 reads CAIRDGRSGANVLTF. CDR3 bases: TGTGCCATCCGGGACGGCCGCTCTGGGGCCAACGTCCTGACTTTC.

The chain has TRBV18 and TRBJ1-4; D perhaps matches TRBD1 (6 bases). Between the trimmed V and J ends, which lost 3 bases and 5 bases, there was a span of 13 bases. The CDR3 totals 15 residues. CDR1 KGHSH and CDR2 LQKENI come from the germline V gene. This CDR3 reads CASSPLGQINEKLFF. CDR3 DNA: TGTGCCAGCTCACCGCTCGGACAGATAAATGAAAAACTGTTTTTT.

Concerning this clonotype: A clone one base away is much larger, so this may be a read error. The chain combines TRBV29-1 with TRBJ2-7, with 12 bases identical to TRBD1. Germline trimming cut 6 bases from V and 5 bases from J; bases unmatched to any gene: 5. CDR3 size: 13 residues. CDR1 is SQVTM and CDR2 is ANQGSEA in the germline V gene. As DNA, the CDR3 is TGCAGCGTGGGACAGGGGGCTTGGAACGAGCAGTACTTC. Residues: CSVGQGAWNEQYF.

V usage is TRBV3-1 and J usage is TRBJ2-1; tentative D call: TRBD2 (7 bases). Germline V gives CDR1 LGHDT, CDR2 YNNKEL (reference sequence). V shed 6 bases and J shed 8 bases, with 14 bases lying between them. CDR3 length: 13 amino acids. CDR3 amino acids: CASREGGGDEQFF. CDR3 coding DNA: TGTGCCAGCAGGGAAGGGGGAGGGGATGAGCAGTTCTTC.

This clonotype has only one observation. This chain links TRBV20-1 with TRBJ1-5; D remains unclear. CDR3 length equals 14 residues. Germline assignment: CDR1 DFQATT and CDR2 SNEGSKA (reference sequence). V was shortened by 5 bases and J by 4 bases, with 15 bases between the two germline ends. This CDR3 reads CSAPGEGINQPQHF. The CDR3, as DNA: TGCAGTGCTCCTGGGGAGGGAATAAATCAGCCCCAGCATTTT.

CDR3 sequence reads: CASNIRASSGANVLTF. CDR3 nucleotide sequence: TGTGCCAGCAATATTCGGGCTTCCTCTGGGGCCAACGTCCTGACTTTC. J is TRBJ2-6 and V is TRBV6-5; D is unclear. V was cut by 7 bases and J by 0 bases, with 13 bases left in between. This CDR3 spans 16 amino acids. CDR1 MNHEY and CDR2 SVGAGI come from the germline V gene.

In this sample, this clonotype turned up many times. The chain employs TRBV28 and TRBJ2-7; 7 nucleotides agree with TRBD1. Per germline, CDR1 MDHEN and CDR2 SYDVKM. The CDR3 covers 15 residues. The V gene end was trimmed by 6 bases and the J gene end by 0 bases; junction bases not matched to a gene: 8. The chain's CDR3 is CASSSGAGGSYEQYF. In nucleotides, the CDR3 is TGTGCCAGCAGCTCCGGGGCAGGGGGCTCCTACGAGCAGTACTTC.